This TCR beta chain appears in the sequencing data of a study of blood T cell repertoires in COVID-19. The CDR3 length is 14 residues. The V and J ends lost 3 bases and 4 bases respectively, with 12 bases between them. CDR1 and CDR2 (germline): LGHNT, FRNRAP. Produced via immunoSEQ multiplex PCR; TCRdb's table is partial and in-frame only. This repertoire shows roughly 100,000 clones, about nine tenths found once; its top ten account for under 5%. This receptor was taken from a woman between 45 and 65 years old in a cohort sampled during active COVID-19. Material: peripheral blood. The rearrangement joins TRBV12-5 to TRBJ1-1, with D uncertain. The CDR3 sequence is CASGFGVPLTEAFF. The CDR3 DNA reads TGTGCTAGTGGTTTCGGGGTACCCCTCACTGAAGCTTTCTTT.